Listed here are 23 T cell receptor beta chains from one sample, sequenced in a study of blood T cell repertoires in COVID-19 (dated by TCRdb to the early 2020s). The library was obtained by the immunoSEQ multiplex PCR assay. TCRdb carries this immuneACCESS record with in-frame sequences only. Its versions omit some clonotypes, under half of them owing to an unresolved V gene in the studies checked, with the rest unexplained. The sample includes over 150,000 clones, with approximately 83% observed a single time. The top ten constitute about 31% of the sample. Sequencing used peripheral blood. Source of these receptors: a woman aged 55-75 years with acute or convalescent COVID-19.

This chain connects TRBV18 to TRBJ2-1; 12 bases agree with TRBD2. Germline assignment: CDR1 KGHSH and CDR2 LQKENI. The V and J ends lost 3 bases and 3 bases, in that order; junction bases with no gene match: 12. This CDR3 spans 19 amino acids. The CDR3 is CASSPSQTSGGLGYNEQFF. CDR3 in DNA: TGTGCCAGCTCACCTAGCCAGACTAGCGGGGGACTAGGCTACAATGAGCAGTTCTTC. The whole variable domain, filled in from reference TRBV18 and TRBJ2-1, reads NAGVMQNPRHLVRRRGQEARLRCSPMKGHSHVYWYRQLPEEGLKFMVYLQKENIIDESGMPKERFSAEFPKEGPSILRIQQVVRGDSAAYFCASSPSQTSGGLGYNEQFFGPGTRLTVL.

The chain combines TRBV2 with TRBJ2-2, with D possibly matching TRBD2 (5 bases). CDR3 length: 15 residues. Trimming took off 6 bases at V and 0 bases at J, with 11 bases between the two ends. Germline CDR1 is SNHLY and CDR2 is FYNNEI. The CDR3 nucleotides are TGTGCCAGCAGACCCGGGGTTTCGAACACCGGGGAGCTGTTTTTT. It codes for CASRPGVSNTGELFF.

The chain uses TRBV2 and TRBJ2-2, with TRBD2 matching 10 bases. The germline CDR1 and CDR2 sequences are SNHLY and FYNNEI. Trimming took 5 bases from V and 5 from J; bases not matched to a gene: 5. The CDR3 contains 15 residues. The CDR3 DNA reads TGTGCCAGCAGTCGAAGCGGGGGGGGGACCGGGGAGCTGTTTTTT. Encoded protein: CASSRSGGGTGELFF. Complete variable domain (other parts from reference TRBV2 and TRBJ2-2): EPEVTQTPSHQVTQMGQEVILRCVPISNHLYFYWYRQILGQKVEFLVSFYNNEISEKSEIFDDQFSVERPDGSNFTLKIRSTKLEDSAMYFCASSRSGGGTGELFFGEGSRLTVL.

This chain joins TRBV7-8 and TRBJ1-2; D perhaps matches TRBD1 (6 bases). V lost 0 bases and J lost 4, with 6 bases in between. CDR3 length: 13 residues. Germline CDR1 reads SGHVS; CDR2 reads FQNEAQ. The CDR3 protein is CASSLAGGYGYTF. In DNA form, the CDR3 reads TGTGCCAGCAGCTTAGCAGGGGGCTATGGCTACACCTTC.

This clone was picked up one time. The chain links TRBV7-2 to TRBJ2-2; 7 bases match TRBD2. Germline V CDR1 and CDR2: SGHTA, FQGNSA. Trimming removed 4 bases from V and 6 bases from J; junction bases left unmatched: 17. The CDR3 loop spans 18 amino acids. Here the CDR3 reads CASSSAGVRVVRAGELFF. The CDR3 DNA reads as TGTGCCAGCAGCTCCGCGGGAGTCAGGGTGGTCCGCGCCGGGGAGCTGTTTTTT.

The chain employs TRBV2 and TRBJ1-1; 9 nucleotides align to TRBD1. The CDR3 is made up of 14 amino acids. Germline trimming cut 8 bases from V and 6 bases from J; bases unmatched to any gene: 10. Per germline, CDR1 SNHLY and CDR2 FYNNEI. The CDR3 sequence: CASALQGAEAEAFF. Written as DNA, the CDR3 is TGTGCCAGCGCGTTACAGGGGGCCGAGGCTGAAGCTTTCTTT.

The chain has TRBV5-4 and TRBJ2-1, with 9 bases that match TRBD1. Germline V gene lookup returns CDR1 SGHNT and CDR2 YYREEE (reference sequence). V was clipped by 2 bases and J by 5 bases; unmatched bases: 8. CDR3 length: 16 amino acids. CDR3 residues: CASSFPGTGRHNEQFF. The CDR3 nucleotides are TGTGCCAGCAGCTTCCCCGGGACAGGGCGCCACAATGAGCAGTTCTTC.

This rearrangement joins TRBV10-1 to TRBJ2-1; D may be TRBD2 (7 bases). Trimming stripped 0 bases from V and 4 bases from J, with 13 bases between. The CDR3 spans 16 residues. Germline V gene data show CDR1 as WNHNN and CDR2 as SYGVQD (reference sequence). CDR3 in DNA: TGCGCCAGCAGTGAGTCTCTGCGGGGGCCGTACAATGAGCAGTTCTTC. This encodes CASSESLRGPYNEQFF.

V gene TRBV5-6 combines with J gene TRBJ2-7; D perhaps matches TRBD1 (5 bases). The CDR3 runs to 14 residues. Germline assignment: CDR1 SGHDT and CDR2 YYEEEE. Deletions cut 4 bases from V and 1 base from J, with 12 bases between. CDR3: CASSLQVSSYEQYF. The CDR3 nucleotides are TGTGCCAGCAGCCTACAGGTGTCTTCCTACGAGCAGTACTTC.

This chain joins TRBV6-5 and TRBJ2-2; D is unresolved. Per the germline V gene, CDR1 is MNHEY and CDR2 is SVGAGI. V was trimmed by 6 bases and J by 2 bases, leaving 10 bases between them. The length of the CDR3 is 14 residues. The CDR3 loop reads CASRPHNNTGELFF. CDR3 bases: TGTGCCAGCAGACCACACAACAACACCGGGGAGCTGTTTTTT.

This clone was recorded once. The rearrangement links TRBV19 to TRBJ2-2; no clear D. Trimming took 3 bases from V and 6 from J, leaving 8 bases between them. The germline CDR1 and CDR2 sequences are LNHDA and SQIVND (reference sequence). CDR3 length equals 13 residues. The CDR3 region is CASSMRIAGELFF. The CDR3 coding sequence is TGTGCCAGTAGTATGAGAATTGCCGGGGAGCTGTTTTTT. Full variable domain (missing parts from reference TRBV19 and TRBJ2-2): DGGITQSPKYLFRKEGQNVTLSCEQNLNHDAMYWYRQDPGQGLRLIYYSQIVNDFQKGDIAEGYSVSREKKESFPLTVTSAQKNPTAFYLCASSMRIAGELFFGEGSRLTVL.

This clone was observed once. V gene TRBV5-6 combines with J gene TRBJ1-1; D gene ambiguous. Germline-derived CDR1 and CDR2 are SGHDT and YYEEEE. Trimming stripped 3 bases from V and 3 bases from J, with 15 bases between. The CDR3 is made up of 15 amino acids. CDR3 residues: CASSWRAGYDTEAFF. The CDR3 DNA sequence: TGTGCCAGCAGCTGGAGGGCGGGCTATGACACTGAAGCTTTCTTT.

The chain uses TRBV6-5 and TRBJ1-1; D is unresolved. There are 13 residues in the CDR3. Germline V gene sequence: CDR1 MNHEY, CDR2 SVGAGI. Trimming stripped 2 bases from V and 5 bases from J, with 9 bases between. In DNA form, the CDR3 reads TGTGCCAGCAGTTACCGACGGGTTACTGAAGCTTTCTTT. Its protein product is CASSYRRVTEAFF.

The chain has TRBV7-6 and TRBJ2-5; D not resolved. Germline CDR1 and CDR2: SGHVS and FNYEAQ. The CDR3 has 13 amino acids. V lost 2 bases, J lost 2 bases, and 6 bases lay in between. The CDR3 DNA is TGTGCCAGCAGCTTAACACAGCAAGAGACCCAGTACTTC. Protein sequence: CASSLTQQETQYF.

At least ten counts were recorded for this clone. The chain employs TRBV27 and TRBJ2-2, with a weak D call TRBD2 (5 bases). The CDR3 contains 16 residues. Germline CDR1 MNHEY, CDR2 SMNVEV (reference sequence). The germline V and J ends were trimmed by 6 bases and 4 bases, with 18 bases remaining between them. This CDR3 is CASSKRGSVGTGELFF. The DNA of the CDR3 is TGTGCCAGCAGCAAACGAGGTAGCGTTGGCACCGGGGAGCTGTTTTTT.

The J gene is TRBJ1-2, the V gene TRBV19; D might be TRBD1 (5 bases). Germline V gene sequence: CDR1 LNHDA, CDR2 SQIVND (reference sequence). V was cut by 5 bases and J by 3 bases, with 19 bases left in between. This CDR3 has 16 amino acids. CDR3 sequence reads: CASSPKAGILDYGYTF. The CDR3 DNA reads TGTGCCAGTAGTCCCAAGGCAGGGATCCTCGACTATGGCTACACCTTC.

V gene TRBV28 combines with J gene TRBJ1-1, with D possibly matching TRBD1 (6 bases). The germline gives CDR1 MDHEN, CDR2 SYDVKM. Trimming stripped 6 bases from V and 4 bases from J, with 15 bases between. CDR3 size: 14 residues. For the CDR3, the DNA is TGTGCCAGCAGCCCCGGGACAACTGTCACTGAAGCTTTCTTT. The encoded protein is CASSPGTTVTEAFF.

This clone has only one observation. The rearrangement links TRBV11-2 to TRBJ1-5; 7 bases align to TRBD1. The CDR3 is 14 residues long. Germline-derived CDR1 and CDR2 are SGHAT and FQNNGV. V gave up 4 bases and J gave up 2 bases; unmatched junction bases: 2. CDR3 sequence reads: CASSSQGGNQPQHF. The CDR3 DNA reads TGTGCCAGCAGCTCTCAGGGGGGCAATCAGCCCCAGCATTTT.

V usage is TRBV7-3 and J usage is TRBJ1-2; 9 nucleotides match TRBD1. CDR3 length: 15 amino acids. Germline CDR1 and CDR2: SGHTA and FQGTGA. V was pared by 4 bases and J by 3 bases, with 6 bases of the junction left unmatched. The CDR3 nucleotides read TGTGCCAGCAGCTCAGGACAGGGGCAATACTATGGCTACACCTTC. The encoded protein is CASSSGQGQYYGYTF.

V and J are TRBV6-1 and TRBJ1-1; possible D gene TRBD1, 6 bases. Germline values: CDR1 MNHNS, CDR2 SASEGT. Trimming took 3 bases from V and 4 from J, leaving 15 bases between them. The CDR3 extends over 15 amino acids. The CDR3: CASSDRSGVATEAFF. The CDR3 region has the DNA TGTGCCAGCAGTGATAGATCAGGGGTGGCCACTGAAGCTTTCTTT.

A few counts support this clone. The chain employs TRBV5-4 and TRBJ1-2; D possibly corresponds to TRBD1 (5 bases). Germline V CDR1 and CDR2: SGHNT, YYREEE (reference sequence). Trimming shortened V by 10 bases and J by 4 bases, and 14 bases separated the two germline ends. The CDR3 length is 12 residues. The DNA of the CDR3 is TGTGCCGGACATACAGGCCTCTATGGCTACACCTTC. It is translated as CAGHTGLYGYTF.

This rearrangement joins TRBV6-5 to TRBJ1-3; D gene ambiguous. The germline V gene encodes CDR1 MNHEY and CDR2 SVGAGI. The CDR3 totals 15 residues. Trimming took 8 bases from V and 0 from J, leaving 14 bases between them. DNA for the CDR3: TGTGCCAGCCTACCCCGACATTTCTCTGGAAACACCATATATTTT. Protein: CASLPRHFSGNTIYF.

This clone appeared a single time. The V gene is TRBV7-3, the J gene TRBJ2-1, with D maybe TRBD1 (6 bases). The CDR3 is 15 amino acids. CDR1 is SGHTA and CDR2 is FQGTGA in the germline V gene. Trimming removed 3 bases at V and 7 bases at J, with 16 bases between. The CDR3 nucleotides are TGTGCCAGCAGCTTGGGGGCGGCAGGGAATAATGAGCAGTTCTTC. It specifies CASSLGAAGNNEQFF.